These T cell receptor beta chains were read from a single sample in a study of T cells in Graves' hyperthyroidism and ophthalmopathy. TCRdb reprocessed the multiplex PCR reads via MiXCR and lists one record per CDR3 protein. The table lists almost 600,000 distinct CDR3 sequences, 35% to 55% of them singletons. The specimen sequenced was peripheral blood or thyroid tissue (not recorded which). These receptors originate from a woman aged 18-29 years with Graves' hyperthyroidism. Both conserved end residues are part of each CDR3. Each record gives: clone size, J gene, V gene, CDR3 protein. Clone size is given for some rows only: seen once, a few or many times, or a class if the clone is expanded.

>.|TRBJ2-7|TRBV4-1
CASSQEAGGRWDEQYF
>many|TRBJ1-1|TRBV19
CASSIQGGTEAFF
>.|TRBJ1-2|TRBV9
CASSVGWGNYGYTF
>many|TRBJ2-7|TRBV5-5
CASRSLGTDYEQYF
>many|TRBJ2-2|TRBV7-2
CASSLAGGSVYTGELFF
>few|TRBJ2-3|TRBV19
CASSMRLAESTDTQYF
>.|TRBJ2-6|TRBV7-2
CASVGAGALSYSGANVLTF
>few|TRBJ1-2|TRBV4-2
CASSQDRSVGGYTF
>.|TRBJ2-5|TRBV10-3
CAIKGQGDTQYF
>.|TRBJ1-3|TRBV14
CASSQYAIYF
>many|TRBJ1-5|TRBV6-5
CASSFAPDFLPQHF
>.|TRBJ1-2|TRBV7-9
CASSSPGGDYGYTF
>.|TRBJ2-3|TRBV5-4
CASSPEGGRTDTQYF
>many|TRBJ1-1|TRBV12-5
CASGLVRTEAFF
>many|TRBJ2-5|TRBV20-1
CSASGTRGETQYF
>.|.|TRBV11-3
CASSLGGGRNIQYF
>many|TRBJ2-3|TRBV7-2
CASTPRTDTQYF
>many|TRBJ2-7|TRBV25-1
CASSEGGPSYEQYF
>.|TRBJ2-7|TRBV19
CASSIATGLNEQYF
>once|TRBJ2-6|TRBV6-1
CAGSPGLAGAGANVLTF
>.|TRBJ1-1|TRBV24-1
CAICVGQGTEAFF
>.|TRBJ2-7|TRBV19
CASSIRREGRSSEQYF
>few|TRBJ2-7|TRBV27
CASGGDSAYEQYF
>once|TRBJ1-2|TRBV29-1
CSVRQGANGYTF
>many|TRBJ1-1|TRBV29-1
CSVSAGRTEAFF
>few|TRBJ2-7|TRBV18
CASSPTPSGYEQYF
>few|TRBJ2-7|TRBV4-1
CASSQSGTGVYEQYF
>.|TRBJ2-1|TRBV2
CASSGLNEQFF
>many|TRBJ2-7|TRBV20-1
CSAREPDFSYEQYF
>.|TRBJ1-4|TRBV7-3
CASSLSRDRENEKLFF
>.|TRBJ2-5|TRBV10-3
CAISERAGARETQYF
>.|TRBJ2-3|TRBV9
CASSSNLADTQYF
>.|TRBJ1-6|TRBV10-3
CAISTGLGNSPLHF
>.|TRBJ2-5|TRBV5-6
CASSTGGSLREETQYF
>.|TRBJ2-7|TRBV20-1
CSARYPRTSGTTYEQYF
>.|TRBJ2-2|TRBV7-3
CASSDPRELFF
>few|TRBJ2-1|TRBV7-3
CASSLRGSGYNEQFF
>.|TRBJ1-2|TRBV2
CAQHRKRGRDGYTF
>.|TRBJ2-7|TRBV7-3
CASSPGVGSEERYF
>few|TRBJ1-5|TRBV10-3
CAISLDRSNQPQHF
>.|TRBJ2-2|TRBV5-1
CASSLFRGQGAGELFF
>.|TRBJ1-4|TRBV6-5
CASRRDTAGEKLFF
>.|TRBJ1-4|TRBV20-1
CSATEGGRGTNEKLFF
>many|TRBJ2-7|TRBV7-2
CASSPSADLGYEQYF
>many|TRBJ1-6|TRBV4-1
CASSHLDRANSPLHF
>many|TRBJ1-5|TRBV12-3/TRBV12-4
CASSYGRGGQPQHF
>.|TRBJ2-5|TRBV19
CASRQGTEGTETQYF
>many|TRBJ1-1|TRBV7-9
CASSPNRVPTNTEAFF
>.|TRBJ1-5|TRBV12-3/TRBV12-4
CASRCWGNNQPQHF
>.|TRBJ2-5|TRBV7-2
CATADMMGGETQYF
>many|TRBJ1-2|TRBV7-9
CASSTDRGYGYTF
>many|TRBJ2-5|TRBV15
CATSRPKSGRGGETQYF
>.|TRBJ1-4|TRBV7-3
CASSETSGSEKLFF
>.|TRBJ1-2|TRBV7-2
CASSFTASGGVYGYTF
>once|TRBJ1-5|TRBV12-3/TRBV12-4
CASSPTSANQPQHF
>.|TRBJ2-3|TRBV7-8
CASSFLQDQFTDTQYF
>.|TRBJ1-1|TRBV7-3
CASSQGILSPEAFF
>many|TRBJ1-2|TRBV5-1
CATGPGQNNYGYTF